The entry that follows covers one T cell receptor beta chain sequence. Its matching antigen is unknown. The source of the sample is a study of T cells in localized non-small cell lung cancer. General observations from the study: A median of around 57 clones ranked among the top 100 in tumor appeared in adjacent lung.

TCRdb keeps only in-frame clones here, not all; method: immunoSEQ multiplex PCR. The data contain around 25,000 clones, about 94% of them singletons. The CDR3 has 14 amino acids. The V end lost 6 bases, the J end lost 2 bases, and 14 bases lay between the germline ends. CDR1 is MNHNS, CDR2 SASEGT, per germline. The clonotype was recovered from a woman aged 35-75 years with stage I lung adenocarcinoma. Sequenced material: peripheral blood, taken before any cancer treatment. The chain has TRBV6-1 and TRBJ2-7, with D unclear. This CDR3 reads CASRWDLGAYEQYF. The CDR3 DNA is TGTGCCAGCAGATGGGATCTAGGAGCCTACGAGCAGTACTTC.